Below are 17 T cell receptor beta chains sequenced from a single sample in a study of shared clonotypes between healthy human individuals. Generated by immunoSEQ multiplex PCR, the TCRdb table keeps only in-frame clones and is missing some. The sample records 180,000 or so clones, just under 95% being singletons. The specimen sequenced was naive CD4+ T cells sorted from blood. Subset given: CD45RA+ positively selected. Receptors were obtained from a woman younger than 45 in good health.

The rearrangement joins TRBV5-5 to TRBJ2-2; D gene uncertain. The CDR3 sequence is 15 residues long. V gave up 0 bases and J gave up 5 bases, with 11 bases separating them. Germline loops: CDR1 SGHKS, CDR2 YYEKEE (reference sequence). CDR3 region: CASSLVGSGTGELFF. CDR3 DNA: TGTGCCAGCAGCTTGGTGGGCTCCGGGACCGGGGAGCTGTTTTTT.

The chain is built from TRBV19 and TRBJ2-3; 7 bases map to TRBD2. The CDR3 loop spans 13 amino acids. CDR1 is LNHDA, CDR2 SQIVND, per germline (reference sequence). V gave up 3 bases and J gave up 9 bases; unmatched junction bases: 6. Written as DNA, the CDR3 is TGTGCCAGTAGTATTCTAGGGAGGGAGACGCAGTATTTT. Encoded protein: CASSILGRETQYF. The whole variable domain, remainder taken from reference TRBV19 and TRBJ2-3, is DGGITQSPKYLFRKEGQNVTLSCEQNLNHDAMYWYRQDPGQGLRLIYYSQIVNDFQKGDIAEGYSVSREKKESFPLTVTSAQKNPTAFYLCASSILGRETQYFGPGTRLTVL.

The chain is built from TRBV5-1 and TRBJ1-1; D perhaps matches TRBD1 (5 bases). This CDR3 is 14 amino acids long. Germline CDR1 and CDR2: SGHRS and YFSETQ. V was clipped by 4 bases and J by 1 base, with 11 bases between them. In DNA, the CDR3 is TGCGCCAGCAGCCCGGGACGGGGGAACACTGAAGCTTTCTTT. It is translated as CASSPGRGNTEAFF. The entire variable domain, with the rest obtained from reference TRBV5-1 and TRBJ1-1, is as follows: KAGVTQTPRYLIKTRGQQVTLSCSPISGHRSVSWYQQTPGQGLQFLFEYFSETQRNKGNFPGRFSGRQFSNSRSEMNVSTLELGDSALYLCASSPGRGNTEAFFGQGTRLTVV.

This clone was seen more than once but under ten times. The rearrangement uses TRBV7-9 and TRBJ2-7, with 9 positions matching TRBD2. Trimming removed 1 base from V and 6 bases from J; junction bases left unmatched: 4. Germline assignment: CDR1 SEHNR and CDR2 FQNEAQ (reference sequence). The CDR3 spans 14 residues. CDR3 coding DNA: TGTGCCAGCAGCTTAGGGGGACTAGCCGGCGAGCAGTACTTC. It is translated as CASSLGGLAGEQYF.

The chain uses TRBV28 and TRBJ2-3; 10 bases align to TRBD2. The V gene end was trimmed by 3 bases and the J gene end by 1 base; junction bases not matched to a gene: 7. The CDR3 is made up of 17 amino acids. Germline V CDR1 and CDR2: MDHEN, SYDVKM. The CDR3 reads CASSLAGTSDRTDTQYF. DNA of the CDR3: TGTGCCAGCAGTTTGGCCGGGACTAGCGATCGCACAGATACGCAGTATTTT.

The CDR3 sequence is CASSLGNTIYF. Here the CDR3 DNA reads TGTGCCAGCAGCCTGGGAAACACCATATATTTT. The chain uses TRBV11-2 and TRBJ1-3, with unresolved D. Germline assignment: CDR1 SGHAT and CDR2 FQNNGV. The ends were cut back, 5 bases at V and 4 bases at J, with 3 bases in the middle. The CDR3 is 11 amino acids.

This chain links TRBV18 with TRBJ2-2, with TRBD1 matching over 10 bases. V was clipped by 4 bases and J by 6 bases; unmatched bases: 2. Germline CDR1 is KGHSH and CDR2 is LQKENI. The CDR3 consists of 14 residues. The CDR3: CASSRDRGAGELFF. As DNA, the CDR3 is TGTGCCAGCTCACGGGACAGGGGAGCCGGGGAGCTGTTTTTT.

The chain carries TRBV7-2 and TRBJ2-7, with 10 bases fitting TRBD2. Losses at the gene ends were 0 bases for V and 3 bases for J; bases not matched to a gene: 2. Germline values: CDR1 SGHTA, CDR2 FQGNSA. This CDR3 spans 15 amino acids. CDR3 protein: CASSLAGTSDYEQYF. DNA of the CDR3: TGTGCCAGCAGCTTAGCCGGGACTAGCGACTACGAGCAGTACTTC.

The chain uses TRBV18 and TRBJ1-3, with D perhaps TRBD1 (5 bases). Germline lookup yields CDR1 KGHSH and CDR2 LQKENI. V was trimmed by 6 bases and J by 1 base, leaving 13 bases between them. The CDR3 has 15 residues. CDR3 DNA sequence: TGTGCCAGCTCGGACTATAAGGGGTCTGGAAACACCATATATTTT. Protein product: CASSDYKGSGNTIYF.

This clone appeared a single time. V and J are TRBV11-2 and TRBJ2-7; D is unresolved. The ends were cut back, 5 bases at V and 3 bases at J, with 17 bases in the middle. Germline V gives CDR1 SGHAT, CDR2 FQNNGV. The CDR3 consists of 15 residues. CDR3 coding DNA: TGTGCCAGCAGCGAAGACCCATCCCTAGTCTACGAGCAGTACTTC. It codes for CASSEDPSLVYEQYF.

V usage is TRBV7-2 and J usage is TRBJ2-7; D not resolved. CDR1 is SGHTA, CDR2 FQGNSA, per germline. This CDR3 is 15 amino acids long. V was cut by 7 bases and J by 0 bases, with 16 bases left in between. The CDR3 loop is CASITTTASSYEQYF. In DNA, the CDR3 is TGTGCCAGCATCACCACCACAGCGAGCTCCTACGAGCAGTACTTC.

J is TRBJ2-5 and V is TRBV10-3, with 13 bases aligning to TRBD2. TRBJ2-7 matches the DNA end more closely, so the J call is doubtful. The germline CDR1 and CDR2 sequences are ENHRY and SYGVKD. The length of the CDR3 is 15 residues. The CDR3 loop is CAISEVTSGRSEQYF. The CDR3 nucleotides read TGTGCCATCAGTGAGGTGACTAGCGGGAGGAGCGAGCAGTACTTC.

The chain couples TRBV27 to TRBJ2-7; D is perhaps TRBD1 or TRBD2 (5 bases each). CDR1 and CDR2 (germline): MNHEY, SMNVEV (reference sequence). With 4 bases removed from V and 2 bases from J, the gap between germline ends came to 18 bases. The CDR3 covers 16 residues. CDR3 coding DNA: TGTGCCAGCAGTTCTGCAGGGACGCGGCCCCCCTACGAGCAGTACTTC. This gives the protein CASSSAGTRPPYEQYF.

The chain joins TRBV19 to TRBJ2-7; TRBD1 matches at 10 bases. The CDR3 totals 14 residues. V dropped 6 bases and J dropped 4; count of bases not matched to a gene: 6. Germline assignment: CDR1 LNHDA and CDR2 SQIVND (reference sequence). The CDR3 DNA follows: TGTGCCAGTAGACGGGGACAGGGGCTGTACGAGCAGTACTTC. Its translation is CASRRGQGLYEQYF. Variable domain in full (rest from reference TRBV19 and TRBJ2-7): DGGITQSPKYLFRKEGQNVTLSCEQNLNHDAMYWYRQDPGQGLRLIYYSQIVNDFQKGDIAEGYSVSREKKESFPLTVTSAQKNPTAFYLCASRRGQGLYEQYFGPGTRLTVT.

This sequence joins TRBV2 and TRBJ2-7, with TRBD1 identical over 7 bases. Germline V gene data show CDR1 as SNHLY and CDR2 as FYNNEI. This CDR3 comprises 14 residues. Losses at the gene ends were 6 bases for V and 3 bases for J; bases not matched to a gene: 8. The CDR3 sequence: CASRPGTAYYEQYF. The CDR3 coding sequence is TGTGCCAGCAGGCCCGGGACAGCGTACTACGAGCAGTACTTC.

The rearrangement joins TRBV10-3 to TRBJ1-2; tentatively, D is TRBD1 (6 bases). The CDR3 covers 16 residues. Germline CDR1 ENHRY, CDR2 SYGVKD. Between the trimmed V and J ends, which lost 5 bases and 9 bases, there was a span of 25 bases. The CDR3 region is CAISRISRDTRSSYTF. The CDR3 nucleotides are TGTGCCATCAGTCGCATTTCTCGGGACACCCGTTCGAGCTACACCTTC.

This clone was seen a single time. V is TRBV4-1 and J is TRBJ2-3; possibly TRBD1 or TRBD2 for D (5 bases each). Germline lookup yields CDR1 MGHRA and CDR2 YSYEKL. Trimming removed 3 bases from V and 2 bases from J, with 18 bases in between. The CDR3 runs to 17 residues. The CDR3 region is CASSHLPGQDPTDTQYF. The CDR3 DNA is TGCGCCAGCAGCCACCTCCCGGGGCAGGACCCCACAGATACGCAGTATTTT.